This TCR beta chain was observed in a study of CD8+ T cells in alopecia areata. Trimming pared 5 bases from V and 4 bases from J, leaving 11 bases between. Germline loops: CDR1 KGHSH, CDR2 LQKENI. CDR3 length: 14 residues. Isolated RNA was reverse transcribed into cDNA used as the sequencing template. TCRdb keeps only in-frame clones here, not all; method: immunoSEQ multiplex PCR. The sample holds about 180,000 clones; around 50% are singletons and the top ten take roughly 15%. V gene TRBV18 combines with J gene TRBJ1-4; no firm D call. The source of this sequence is a human donor with alopecia areata. The sample here was CD4+ T cells sorted from blood, taken at week 0. The CDR3 DNA reads TGTGCCAGCTCAGTGACCGGAAGTAATGAAAAACTGTTTTTT. Translated, it gives CASSVTGSNEKLFF.